This is a list of T cell receptor beta chains from one sample in a study of blood T cell repertoires in COVID-19. The table came from immunoSEQ multiplex PCR; TCRdb's copy has only in-frame clones and leaves some out. The table lists under 200,000 clones, approximately 90% of them singletons. The sequenced sample was peripheral blood. These receptors were taken from a woman in her 70s with COVID-19, enrolled during active disease. The CDR3 runs from the conserved cysteine through the conserved F or W. Each record gives: D gene, V gene, clone size, J gene, CDR3 DNA, CDR3 protein. A D gene is named only where the DNA matches it firmly. Not every row has a clone size; where given, it reads once, few, many or a size class.

D: TRBD1; V: TRBV20-1; size: -; J: TRBJ1-5; DNA: TGCAGTGCTAGTAACGGGGACAGGCACTATAGCAATCAGCCCCAGCATTTT; CDR3: CSASNGDRHYSNQPQHF
D: -; V: TRBV29-1; size: -; J: TRBJ2-7; DNA: TGCAGCGTTGAAGATGTCGGCGGCCGCTACGAGCAGTACTTC; CDR3: CSVEDVGGRYEQYF
D: TRBD1; V: TRBV6-2/TRBV6-3; size: -; J: TRBJ2-7; DNA: TGTGCCAGCAGTTGGGACAGGGACTACGAGCAGTACTTC; CDR3: CASSWDRDYEQYF
D: TRBD2; V: TRBV10-3; size: -; J: TRBJ2-1; DNA: TGTGCCATCAGTGGGGGTAGCGGGGGCCACAATGAGCAGTTCTTC; CDR3: CAISGGSGGHNEQFF
D: -; V: TRBV30; size: -; J: TRBJ2-3; DNA: TGTGCCTGGAGTGTAGGAGCGGGCACAGATACGCAGTATTTT; CDR3: CAWSVGAGTDTQYF
D: TRBD1; V: TRBV2; size: few; J: TRBJ1-2; DNA: TGTGCCAGCAGTGAAGAGACAGGGAATTATAACTATGGCTACACCTTC; CDR3: CASSEETGNYNYGYTF
D: -; V: TRBV3-1/TRBV3-2; size: -; J: TRBJ2-3; DNA: TGTGCCAGCAGCCAAGATCTCCGGCCGCGGGATACGCAGTATTTT; CDR3: CASSQDLRPRDTQYF
D: -; V: TRBV28; size: -; J: TRBJ2-7; DNA: TGTGCCAGCAACTCCTTTACGACCTACGAGCAGTACTTC; CDR3: CASNSFTTYEQYF
D: TRBD1; V: TRBV6-2/TRBV6-3; size: -; J: TRBJ2-1; DNA: TGTGCCAGCAGCTATGACAGGGACACCTACAATGAGCAGTTCTTC; CDR3: CASSYDRDTYNEQFF
D: TRBD1; V: TRBV6-6; size: -; J: TRBJ2-7; DNA: TGTGCCAGCAGACAGGGACAGGGGATCGCCTACGAGCAGTACTTC; CDR3: CASRQGQGIAYEQYF
D: TRBD2; V: TRBV2; size: -; J: TRBJ2-7; DNA: TGTGCCAGCAGCGACAGGACTAGCGGGGCCTACGAGCAGTACTTC; CDR3: CASSDRTSGAYEQYF
D: -; V: TRBV6-5; size: few; J: TRBJ2-3; DNA: TGTGCCAGCAGTTACGCGGGACAGAACACAGATACGCAGTATTTT; CDR3: CASSYAGQNTDTQYF
D: -; V: TRBV30; size: -; J: TRBJ1-5; DNA: TGTGCCTGGACTGACAGCCATAGCAATCAGCCCCAGCATTTT; CDR3: CAWTDSHSNQPQHF
D: TRBD2; V: TRBV5-3; size: -; J: TRBJ2-7; DNA: TGTGCCAGAAGCCCGAGACTAGCGGGGCCCTCCATCTCCTACGAGCAGTACTTC; CDR3: CARSPRLAGPSISYEQYF
D: -; V: TRBV5-8; size: -; J: TRBJ1-4; DNA: TGTGCCAGCAGCTTGGGGAGTGGTGTGAGTGAAAAACTGTTTTTT; CDR3: CASSLGSGVSEKLFF
D: TRBD1; V: TRBV7-9; size: -; J: TRBJ2-7; DNA: TGTGCCAGCAGCCTCGGGACAGGGGTCTACGAGCAGTACTTC; CDR3: CASSLGTGVYEQYF
D: -; V: TRBV10-3; size: once; J: TRBJ1-4; DNA: TGTGCCATCAGTGAGTCGAACGGGGTGGAACTGTTTTTT; CDR3: CAISESNGVELFF
D: -; V: TRBV4-1; size: -; J: TRBJ1-2; DNA: TGCGCCAGCAGCCAAGCCCCGGGACTTAGAGGCTACACCTTC; CDR3: CASSQAPGLRGYTF
D: -; V: TRBV2; size: -; J: TRBJ1-4; DNA: TGTGCCAGCACCGTCGGGAGGCAAGGCTTTAATGAAAAACTGTTTTTT; CDR3: CASTVGRQGFNEKLFF
D: TRBD1; V: TRBV4-1; size: -; J: TRBJ2-7; DNA: TGCGCCAGCAGCCAAGTCCTGGGGACAGGGGGGGCCTACGAGCAGTACTTC; CDR3: CASSQVLGTGGAYEQYF
D: -; V: TRBV7-9; size: -; J: TRBJ1-5; DNA: TGTGCCAGCAGCTTAGACGGTATTGGCAATCAGCCCCAGCATTTT; CDR3: CASSLDGIGNQPQHF
D: -; V: TRBV7-9; size: once; J: TRBJ1-2; DNA: TGTGCCAGCAGCGCCACTGGGGCCGGGGGTGGCTACACCTTC; CDR3: CASSATGAGGGYTF
D: -; V: TRBV3-1/TRBV3-2; size: -; J: TRBJ1-2; DNA: TGTGCCAGCAGCCAAGATGAGGGTAGCGGCTACACCTTC; CDR3: CASSQDEGSGYTF
D: -; V: TRBV28; size: few; J: TRBJ2-3; DNA: TGTGCCAGCATGCGACGGGACACAGATACGCAGTATTTT; CDR3: CASMRRDTDTQYF
D: -; V: TRBV19; size: -; J: TRBJ1-5; DNA: TGTGCCAGTAGTACTCCTGGACAGCCTGGGAGCAATCAGCCCCAGCATTTT; CDR3: CASSTPGQPGSNQPQHF
D: TRBD1; V: TRBV7-2; size: -; J: TRBJ1-2; DNA: TGTGCCAGCAGCTCAGGAGGGGGCGCTTTGAATGGCTACACCTTC; CDR3: CASSSGGGALNGYTF
D: -; V: TRBV18; size: -; J: TRBJ1-1; DNA: TGTGCCAGCTCACCAACCTCCGGGTACACTGAAGCTTTCTTT; CDR3: CASSPTSGYTEAFF
D: -; V: TRBV7-3; size: -; J: TRBJ1-5; DNA: TGTGCCAGCAGCTTAAGTAGTAACCAGCCCCAGCATTTT; CDR3: CASSLSSNQPQHF
D: TRBD2; V: TRBV28; size: -; J: TRBJ2-7; DNA: TGTGCCACCAGACTAGCGGCGCTCTACGAGCAGTACTTC; CDR3: CATRLAALYEQYF
D: -; V: TRBV7-9; size: -; J: TRBJ1-5; DNA: TGTGCCAGCAGCTTCGGGGGGATGAGCAATCAGCCCCAGCATTTT; CDR3: CASSFGGMSNQPQHF
D: TRBD2; V: TRBV19; size: -; J: TRBJ2-5; DNA: TGTGCCAGTAGTGTTTCGCGGGGGGAGACCCAGTACTTC; CDR3: CASSVSRGETQYF
D: TRBD1; V: TRBV28; size: -; J: TRBJ1-4; DNA: TGTGCCAGCAGTCGTACATACAGGGGGAGCGATGAAAAACTGTTTTTT; CDR3: CASSRTYRGSDEKLFF
D: TRBD2; V: TRBV2; size: -; J: TRBJ2-2; DNA: TGTGCCAGCCGCGGGACTAGCGGGGGGGCCGGCGGGGAGCTGTTTTTT; CDR3: CASRGTSGGAGGELFF
D: TRBD1; V: TRBV29-1; size: -; J: TRBJ1-1; DNA: TGCAGCGTTGAAGGGACAGGGGGCCGGGGAGCTTTCTTT; CDR3: CSVEGTGGRGAFF
D: -; V: TRBV4-1; size: -; J: TRBJ1-5; DNA: TGCGCCAGCAGCCAAGGTCCCAATAGCAATCAGCCCCAGCATTTT; CDR3: CASSQGPNSNQPQHF
D: -; V: TRBV10-1; size: -; J: TRBJ1-5; DNA: TGCGCCAGCAGCGGGAGCAGCAATCAGCCCCAGCATTTT; CDR3: CASSGSSNQPQHF
D: -; V: TRBV4-2; size: once; J: TRBJ1-1; DNA: TGTGCCAGCAGCCGCGTCAACACTGAAGCTTTCTTT; CDR3: CASSRVNTEAFF
D: TRBD1; V: TRBV4-2; size: -; J: TRBJ1-5; DNA: TGTGCCAGCAGCCATCCGACAGGGGTTAGCAATCAGCCCCAGCATTTT; CDR3: CASSHPTGVSNQPQHF
D: -; V: TRBV4-1; size: -; J: TRBJ1-5; DNA: TGCGCCAGCAGGATCTCCGACAGTCTCAATCAGCCCCAGCATTTT; CDR3: CASRISDSLNQPQHF
D: -; V: TRBV28; size: once; J: TRBJ1-6; DNA: TGTGCCAGCTTGGGCAGGGGTAATTCACCCCTCCACTTT; CDR3: CASLGRGNSPLHF
D: TRBD2; V: TRBV10-3; size: -; J: TRBJ2-3; DNA: TGTGCCATCTATAGCGGGGCCTTCACAGATACGCAGTATTTT; CDR3: CAIYSGAFTDTQYF